A selection of T cell receptor beta chains follows, all from one sample in a study of blood T cell repertoires in COVID-19. Libraries were prepared by immunoSEQ multiplex PCR; TCRdb keeps only in-frame clonotypes and omits some of them. The repertoire holds 450,000 to 500,000 clones, with roughly 87% as singletons. Specimen: PBMCs or T cells enriched from blood (not recorded which). These receptors were taken from a woman younger than 30 who had recovered from COVID-19. The CDR3 runs from the conserved cysteine through the conserved F or W. D genes are given only for firm matches. Clone sizes are given selectively: once, few, many, or a class where the clone is expanded.

>NA|TRBV19|TRBJ2-1|few
CASSIGSALNEQFF
TGTGCCAGTAGTATAGGCAGCGCCCTCAATGAGCAGTTCTTC
>NA|TRBV7-9|TRBJ2-3|NA
CASSSQGPFTDTQYF
TGTGCCAGCAGCTCGCAGGGTCCTTTCACAGATACGCAGTATTTT
>NA|TRBV19|TRBJ1-6|NA
CASMGQGRIRNSPLHF
TGTGCCAGTATGGGGCAGGGGCGAATACGGAATTCACCCCTCCACTTT
>NA|TRBV7-2|TRBJ2-3|NA
CASSFGRGETDTQYF
TGTGCCAGCAGCTTCGGGCGGGGCGAGACAGATACGCAGTATTTT
>TRBD1|TRBV5-1|TRBJ1-6|NA
CASSYSDRGSGSPLHF
TGCGCCAGCAGCTATTCGGACAGGGGGAGTGGTTCACCCCTCCACTTT
>NA|TRBV7-9|TRBJ1-3|NA
CASSFSREENTIYF
TGTGCCAGCAGCTTTTCCAGGGAGGAAAACACCATATATTTT
>NA|TRBV2|TRBJ1-2|once
CASGAGAYTTRGYTF
TGTGCCAGCGGGGCAGGGGCCTACACTACTCGTGGCTACACCTTC
>NA|TRBV6-2/TRBV6-3|TRBJ2-1|NA
CASSTDLPYSSSYNEQFF
TGTGCCAGCAGTACCGATCTCCCCTACAGTAGCTCCTACAATGAGCAGTTCTTC
>NA|TRBV19|TRBJ1-2|NA
CASSMGRGGYTF
TGTGCCAGTAGTATGGGCAGGGGTGGCTACACCTTC
>TRBD1|TRBV19|TRBJ1-2|once
CASIPPDRGGGYTF
TGTGCCAGTATCCCCCCGGACAGGGGCGGTGGCTACACCTTC
>NA|TRBV5-1|TRBJ1-2|NA
CASRVSLQGVYGYTF
TGCGCCAGCAGGGTTTCTCTTCAGGGTGTCTATGGCTACACCTTC
>NA|TRBV7-9|TRBJ2-1|NA
CASSLGPGYEQFF
TGTGCCAGCAGCTTAGGCCCAGGGTATGAGCAGTTCTTC
>TRBD1|TRBV2|TRBJ2-5|NA
CASQEGQRQETQYF
TGTGCCAGCCAAGAGGGACAGAGACAAGAGACCCAGTACTTC
>TRBD1|TRBV5-5|TRBJ1-5|NA
CASSWTGGKDQPQHF
TGTGCCAGCAGCTGGACAGGGGGCAAGGATCAGCCCCAGCATTTT
>NA|TRBV29-1|TRBJ1-2|NA
CSVEGIRGGDGYTF
TGCAGCGTTGAAGGAATCAGGGGAGGGGACGGCTACACCTTC
>TRBD1|TRBV30|TRBJ2-7|NA
CAWSVNRGEQYF
TGTGCCTGGAGTGTAAACAGGGGAGAGCAGTACTTC
>NA|TRBV27|TRBJ1-1|NA
CASSLSKGGRPEAFF
TGTGCCAGCAGTTTATCGAAGGGGGGGCGCCCTGAAGCTTTCTTT
>NA|TRBV5-1|TRBJ2-7|few
CASSLTDSYEQYF
TGCGCCAGCAGCCTGACAGACTCCTACGAGCAGTACTTC
>TRBD2|TRBV27|TRBJ2-7|NA
CASRLAGAHDEQYF
TGTGCCAGCCGACTAGCGGGGGCCCACGACGAGCAGTACTTC
>NA|TRBV14|TRBJ2-3|few
CASSQVRGDTQYF
TGTGCCAGCAGCCAAGTCCGCGGGGATACGCAGTATTTT
>TRBD1|TRBV4-1|TRBJ1-2|NA
CASSQGQGQGWYGYTF
TGCGCCAGCAGCCAAGGTCAAGGACAGGGATGGTATGGCTACACCTTC
>NA|TRBV3-1/TRBV3-2|TRBJ1-4|NA
CASSQNDGGEKLFF
TGTGCCAGCAGCCAAAACGATGGAGGTGAAAAACTGTTTTTT
>TRBD2|TRBV6-5|TRBJ2-1|NA
CASSYSTLAGGPVF
TGTGCCAGCAGTTACTCGACCCTAGCGGGGGGGCCGGTCTTC
>NA|TRBV20-1|TRBJ1-4|NA
CSARDQEKLFF
TGCAGTGCTAGAGATCAAGAAAAACTGTTTTTT
>TRBD1|TRBV6-1|TRBJ1-6|NA
CASSEVGTGYSPLHF
TGTGCCAGCAGTGAAGTGGGGACAGGGTATTCACCCCTCCACTTT
>NA|TRBV29-1|TRBJ2-7|NA
CSVAPVGDEQYF
TGCAGCGTTGCCCCCGTAGGAGACGAGCAGTACTTC
>NA|TRBV10-3|TRBJ2-1|NA
CAISTTTGQREQFF
TGTGCCATCAGCACAACCACAGGGCAGCGTGAGCAGTTCTTC
>NA|TRBV7-6|TRBJ1-2|NA
CASSPQAGLYGYTF
TGTGCCAGCAGCCCGCAGGCAGGGCTCTATGGCTACACCTTC
>NA|TRBV3-1/TRBV3-2|TRBJ2-1|NA
CASSQGRGRFF
TGTGCCAGCAGCCAGGGGCGGGGTCGGTTCTTC
>TRBD1|TRBV7-2|TRBJ1-5|NA
CASSLAVGQGSVDGQPQHF
TGTGCCAGCAGCTTAGCGGTTGGACAGGGTAGCGTGGACGGTCAGCCCCAGCATTTT
>NA|TRBV19|TRBJ1-1|NA
CASSKREGRSEAFF
TGTGCCAGTAGTAAGCGAGAAGGTCGTTCTGAAGCTTTCTTT
>NA|TRBV28|TRBJ1-5|NA
CASSLGRVGNQPQHF
TGTGCCAGCAGTCTTGGCAGGGTGGGCAATCAGCCCCAGCATTTT
>TRBD1|TRBV28|TRBJ1-2|NA
CASSLGQGSYTF
TGTGCCAGCAGTCTCGGACAGGGAAGCTACACCTTC
>TRBD1|TRBV6-2/TRBV6-3|TRBJ1-3|NA
CASSPGQGKISGNTIYF
TGTGCCAGCAGCCCGGGACAGGGTAAAATATCTGGAAACACCATATATTTT
>NA|TRBV7-6|TRBJ2-1|NA
CASSLGTEEQFF
TGTGCCAGCAGCTTGGGTACAGAGGAGCAGTTCTTC
>NA|TRBV5-4|TRBJ1-1|NA
CASRPLGGGLEAFF
TGTGCCAGCCGCCCCCTCGGGGGGGGATTAGAAGCTTTCTTT
>TRBD1|TRBV27|TRBJ1-2|NA
CASSPAGQGGWYGYTF
TGTGCCAGCAGTCCGGCCGGACAGGGGGGGTGGTATGGCTACACCTTC
>NA|TRBV18|TRBJ2-3|NA
CASSPPRGRGSSDTQYF
TGTGCCAGCTCACCACCGAGGGGGAGGGGATCGTCAGATACGCAGTATTTT
>NA|TRBV7-2|TRBJ2-7|NA
CASSLGQGTLYEQYF
TGTGCCAGCAGCTTAGGCCAGGGGACCCTCTACGAGCAGTACTTC
>TRBD2|TRBV7-9|TRBJ2-7|NA
CASSSAGGRAYEQYF
TGTGCCAGCAGCTCCGCGGGGGGCCGAGCCTACGAGCAGTACTTC
>NA|TRBV24-1|TRBJ2-1|once
CATSGLEGNEQFF
TGTGCCACCAGTGGTTTAGAGGGTAATGAGCAGTTCTTC
>TRBD1|TRBV19|TRBJ1-2|few
CASKRSGGYGYTF
TGTGCCTCAAAAAGGTCAGGGGGCTATGGCTACACCTTC
>NA|TRBV30|TRBJ1-1|NA
CAWRTGSLTEAFF
TGTGCCTGGAGAACAGGGAGTTTAACTGAAGCTTTCTTT
>TRBD2|TRBV6-2/TRBV6-3|TRBJ2-1|NA
CASSPRVASGRNEQFF
TGTGCCAGCAGTCCAAGGGTTGCTAGCGGTCGCAATGAGCAGTTCTTC
>NA|TRBV6-1|TRBJ1-5|NA
CASSEVGYQPQHF
TGTGCCAGCAGTGAAGTCGGTTATCAGCCCCAGCATTTT
>NA|TRBV7-8|TRBJ2-7|NA
CASSKGLSVGEQYF
TGTGCCAGCAGCAAGGGACTGAGCGTGGGCGAGCAGTACTTC
>TRBD1|TRBV28|TRBJ2-7|NA
CASSQGQGLLYF
TGTGCCAGCAGCCAAGGACAGGGCCTGCTGTACTTC
>NA|TRBV25-1|TRBJ1-3|once
CASSGEASDYSGNTIYF
TGTGCCAGCAGCGGCGAGGCGTCGGATTACTCTGGAAACACCATATATTTT
>TRBD1|TRBV19|TRBJ1-5|once
CASSSDRREPQHF
TGTGCCAGTAGTTCGGACAGGCGGGAGCCCCAGCATTTT
>TRBD1|TRBV5-1|TRBJ2-3|NA
CASSSQGATDTQYF
TGCGCCAGCAGCTCACAGGGGGCAACAGATACGCAGTATTTT
>TRBD2|TRBV18|TRBJ2-7|NA
CASSPSGLAGHEQYF
TGTGCCAGCTCACCATCGGGACTAGCGGGGCACGAGCAGTACTTC
>TRBD1|TRBV7-3|TRBJ1-6|NA
CASSLLGTAGGSPLHF
TGTGCCAGCAGCCTCCTCGGGACAGCTGGGGGGTCACCCCTCCACTTT
>TRBD1|TRBV5-1|TRBJ2-3|once
CASSPTGGPTDTQYF
TGCGCCAGCAGCCCGACAGGGGGCCCCACAGATACGCAGTATTTT
>NA|TRBV7-9|TRBJ1-6|once
CASSLGAGADSPLHF
TGTGCCAGCAGCTTAGGGGCAGGGGCCGATTCACCCCTCCACTTT
>TRBD2|TRBV3-1/TRBV3-2|TRBJ2-1|NA
CASSPSSRAAGAGNEQFF
TGTGCCAGCAGCCCTAGCTCAAGAGCAGCGGGGGCGGGGAATGAGCAGTTCTTC
>NA|TRBV7-9|TRBJ1-5|NA
CASSSMGSQPQHF
TGTGCCAGCAGCTCGATGGGGAGTCAGCCCCAGCATTTT